These 20 T cell receptor beta chains were sequenced from one sample in a study of blood T cell repertoires in COVID-19. The table came from immunoSEQ multiplex PCR; TCRdb's copy has only in-frame clones and leaves some out. The sample consists of about 49,000 clones, around 85% of them appearing once. The sample was peripheral blood. The receptors were gathered from a human donor in a cohort sampled during active COVID-19.

The chain uses TRBV28 and TRBJ1-6; D remains unclear. Between the trimmed V and J ends, which lost 6 bases and 7 bases, there was a span of 7 bases. Germline V gene sequence: CDR1 MDHEN, CDR2 SYDVKM. The CDR3 loop spans 12 amino acids. CDR3 amino acids: CASSPSNSPLHF. DNA for the CDR3: TGTGCCAGCAGCCCGTCCAATTCACCCCTCCACTTT.

The chain links TRBV7-8 to TRBJ2-7; D is unclear. Between the trimmed V and J ends, which lost 0 bases and 0 bases, there was a span of 12 bases. The CDR3 loop spans 16 amino acids. Germline V gene data show CDR1 as SGHVS and CDR2 as FQNEAQ. The CDR3 DNA reads TGTGCCAGCAGCTTAGCGGTCCACAAAAGCTCCTACGAGCAGTACTTC. This translates into CASSLAVHKSSYEQYF. Variable domain in full (rest from reference TRBV7-8 and TRBJ2-7): GAGVSQSPRYKVAKRGQDVALRCDPISGHVSLFWYQQALGQGPEFLTYFQNEAQLDKSGLPSDRFFAERPEGSVSTLKIQRTQQEDSAVYLCASSLAVHKSSYEQYFGPGTRLTVT.

The rearrangement uses TRBV18 and TRBJ2-2; the D gene is possibly TRBD1 (6 bases). The CDR3 totals 16 residues. V was trimmed by 3 bases and J by 1 base, leaving 12 bases between them. Per the germline V gene, CDR1 is KGHSH and CDR2 is LQKENI. The CDR3 is CASSPQGILNTGELFF. In DNA form, the CDR3 reads TGTGCCAGCTCACCTCAGGGGATTTTGAACACCGGGGAGCTGTTTTTT.

As regards this clone: In the same sample, other DNA sequences code for this CDR3. V is TRBV11-2 and J is TRBJ1-1; 9 bases align to TRBD1. This CDR3 contains 14 residues. The J segment lost 11 bases and the V segment lost 3 bases, leaving 10 bases of the junction unmatched. Germline loops: CDR1 SGHAT, CDR2 FQNNGV. Written as DNA, the CDR3 is TGTGCCAGCAGCTTCGGGGGACAGGGAAGGTGGGCTTTCTTT. Its protein is CASSFGGQGRWAFF.

This chain connects TRBV27 to TRBJ1-4, with TRBD1 matching 8 bases. After removal of 6 bases from V and 8 bases from J, the junction contained 8 bases not matched to a gene. Germline-derived CDR1 and CDR2 are MNHEY and SMNVEV (reference sequence). The CDR3 sequence is 14 residues long. The CDR3 here is CASSGQGGSEKLFF. Written as DNA, the CDR3 is TGTGCCAGCAGCGGACAGGGCGGAAGCGAAAAACTGTTTTTT.

The sample holds one count of this clone. The rearrangement uses TRBV18 and TRBJ1-5; 11 bases are a match to TRBD1. The J segment lost 3 bases and the V segment lost 6 bases, leaving 13 bases of the junction unmatched. The CDR3 has 18 amino acids. Germline V gene sequence: CDR1 KGHSH, CDR2 LQKENI. CDR3 protein: CASSATTGTGGINQPQHF. The CDR3 DNA is TGTGCCAGCTCGGCAACAACCGGGACAGGGGGAATCAATCAGCCCCAGCATTTT.

The chain couples TRBV5-6 to TRBJ2-6; 10 bases fit TRBD1. This CDR3 contains 18 residues. J lost 0 bases, V lost 4 bases, and 7 bases had no gene match. Germline CDR1 reads SGHDT; CDR2 reads YYEEEE. The CDR3 is CASSPQTGGGSGANVLTF. In nucleotides, the CDR3 is TGTGCCAGCAGCCCACAGACAGGGGGCGGCTCTGGGGCCAACGTCCTGACTTTC.

The chain combines TRBV6-2 or TRBV6-3 with TRBJ2-1, with D possibly being TRBD1 (5 bases). The germline gives CDR1 MNHEY, CDR2 SVGEGT. The CDR3 contains 14 residues. Trimming left V 2 bases short and J 3 bases short, with 8 bases between. The CDR3 DNA reads TGTGCCAGCAGTTACCGCCAGGGCTACAATGAGCAGTTCTTC. Translated, it gives CASSYRQGYNEQFF.

CDR3 coding DNA: TGTGCCATCAGTCTAGGTGATTACACAGATACGCAGTATTTT. Protein: CAISLGDYTDTQYF. The chain joins TRBV10-3 to TRBJ2-3; D unresolved. The V end lost 5 bases, the J end lost 2 bases, and 11 bases lay between the germline ends. The germline CDR1 and CDR2 sequences are ENHRY and SYGVKD. The CDR3 loop spans 14 amino acids.

This chain's CDR3 is CASSGQRGNEQFF. CDR3 coding DNA: TGCGCCAGCAGCGGGCAACGGGGGAATGAGCAGTTCTTC. The V and J genes are TRBV4-1 and TRBJ2-1; maybe TRBD2 (6 bases). Germline V CDR1 and CDR2: MGHRA, YSYEKL. The CDR3 consists of 13 residues. V lost 5 bases and J 7 bases, leaving 12 bases between the germline ends.

The chain recombines TRBV2 with TRBJ2-6; TRBD2 agrees at 13 bases. The CDR3 sequence is 18 residues long. The V gene's germline CDR1 is SNHLY and CDR2 FYNNEI. After removal of 5 bases from V and 4 bases from J, the junction contained 8 bases not matched to a gene. CDR3 bases: TGTGCCAGCAGTTGGACTAGCGGGGGCCTAACCGGGGCCAACGTCCTGACTTTC. Translating gives CASSWTSGGLTGANVLTF.

The gene calls are TRBV4-2 and TRBJ2-3, with 10 nucleotides matching TRBD2. V trimming: 4 bases; J trimming: 5 bases; junction bases outside the gene matches: 3. The CDR3 is made up of 14 amino acids. Germline CDR1 reads LGHNA; CDR2 reads YNFKEQ. The CDR3 nucleotides are TGTGCCAGCAGCCCTAGCGGGAGTGTAGATACGCAGTATTTT. Its translation is CASSPSGSVDTQYF.

This chain links TRBV7-8 with TRBJ2-7; 11 positions match TRBD2. V trimming: 4 bases; J trimming: 2 bases; junction bases outside the gene matches: 1. The CDR3 length is 14 residues. Germline CDR1 SGHVS, CDR2 FQNEAQ. The CDR3 DNA is TGTGCCAGCAGCTCGGGACTAGCGGCCTACGAGCAGTACTTC. Protein product: CASSSGLAAYEQYF.

V usage is TRBV12-3 or TRBV12-4 and J usage is TRBJ1-1; no clear D gene. The CDR3 sequence is 13 residues long. Trimming cost V 7 bases and J 0 bases, with 9 bases left between them. In DNA form, the CDR3 reads TGTGCCAGCACCTTACAGATGAACACTGAAGCTTTCTTT. Protein product: CASTLQMNTEAFF.

V is TRBV7-2 and J is TRBJ2-3; the match to TRBD2 covers 12 bases. V dropped 5 bases and J dropped 6; count of bases not matched to a gene: 9. CDR1 and CDR2 (germline): SGHTA, FQGNSA. The CDR3 has 16 residues. CDR3 bases: TGTGCCAGCAGCCATGCCCGACTAGCGGGAGTGGATACGCAGTATTTT. It is translated as CASSHARLAGVDTQYF.

This clone was seen once. The chain employs TRBV4-1 and TRBJ1-1; D may be TRBD1 (6 bases). With 0 bases removed from V and 11 bases from J, the gap between germline ends came to 13 bases. Germline lookup yields CDR1 MGHRA and CDR2 YSYEKL. The CDR3 totals 13 residues. The DNA of the CDR3 is TGCGCCAGCAGCCAAGATTACAGGGTAGGGGCTTTCTTT. The encoded protein is CASSQDYRVGAFF.

This clone was detected only once. V is TRBV5-6 and J is TRBJ2-3, with 9 bases matching TRBD2. The V gene end was trimmed by 3 bases and the J gene end by 0 bases; junction bases not matched to a gene: 2. The CDR3 covers 15 residues. Germline V gene data show CDR1 as SGHDT and CDR2 as YYEEEE. The CDR3, as DNA: TGTGCCAGCAGCTCGGCGGGGGGGAGCACAGATACGCAGTATTTT. Translating it yields CASSSAGGSTDTQYF. Variable domain in full (rest from reference TRBV5-6 and TRBJ2-3): DAGVTQSPTHLIKTRGQQVTLRCSPKSGHDTVSWYQQALGQGPQFIFQYYEEEERQRGNFPDRFSGHQFPNYSSELNVNALLLGDSALYLCASSSAGGSTDTQYFGPGTRLTVL.

The chain uses TRBV28 and TRBJ1-3, with TRBD1 as a possible D gene (6 bases). Germline V gene sequence: CDR1 MDHEN, CDR2 SYDVKM. This CDR3 region has 15 residues. The V end lost 3 bases, the J end lost 0 bases, and 9 bases lay between the germline ends. The CDR3 is CASSFAGDSGNTIYF. CDR3 DNA sequence: TGTGCCAGCAGTTTCGCAGGGGACTCTGGAAACACCATATATTTT.

Only a few counts were recorded for this clone. This chain connects TRBV29-1 to TRBJ1-4, with unresolved D. The germline V gene has CDR1 SQVTM and CDR2 ANQGSEA. The CDR3 is 13 amino acids. The V end was cut by 4 bases, the J end by 4 bases, with 10 bases between. The DNA for the CDR3 is TGCAGCGTTGCCCGAAGACTTAATGAAAAACTGTTTTTT. Protein: CSVARRLNEKLFF.

This chain connects TRBV28 to TRBJ1-1; D unresolved. Germline assignment: CDR1 MDHEN and CDR2 SYDVKM. V lost 3 bases and J lost 0, with 20 bases in between. The CDR3 spans 18 residues. Here the CDR3 reads CASSFVNHLQIMNTEAFF. The CDR3 DNA sequence: TGTGCCAGCAGTTTTGTTAACCACCTACAGATAATGAACACTGAAGCTTTCTTT.